This TCR beta chain was recorded in a study of brain metastases from non-small cell lung cancer. The CDR3 has 16 amino acids. Germline lookup yields CDR1 DFQATT and CDR2 SNEGSKA (reference sequence). V was trimmed by 3 bases and J by 3 bases, leaving 20 bases between them. Clones were sequenced by immunoSEQ multiplex PCR, and TCRdb holds only the in-frame ones, with some missing. The table has 14,000 to 15,000 clones, over 75% seen once; the top ten hold 7.5% to 9.5%. To note about this clone: Its antigen remains unknown.

The study's findings and limits: T-cell infiltration was lower in brain metastases than primaries (P < 0.001). Compared with their matched primary tumors, roughly two thirds of brain metastases showed expanded T-cell clones. Paired brain metastases and primary tumors largely shared TCR repertoires.

The material sequenced was primary lung tumor tissue. The rearrangement uses TRBV20-1 and TRBJ1-1; D is ambiguous. This receptor was obtained from a donor older than 35 with non-small cell lung cancer. The CDR3 coding sequence is TGCAGTGCTAGTCCCTCCCACCGGCCAAGGGACACTGAAGCTTTCTTT. Translation: CSASPSHRPRDTEAFF.